The TCR beta chain under discussion was sequenced for a study of spatial heterogeneity in lung cancer. Whole-study context: In the raw reads, each unique TCR and UMI combination was present more than ten times on average.

Time point given: sample taken at primary tumor resection. This clonotype is medium-sized by share. No antigen is known for it. Unmatched junction bases numbered 4, after V lost 2 bases and J lost 4 bases. This CDR3 is 14 amino acids long. CDR1 and CDR2 (germline): MNHNY, SVGAGI (reference sequence). TCRdb reprocessed the 5' RACE reads with MiXCR, giving one entry per CDR3 protein. Here the sample spans under 7,500 distinct CDR3 sequences, about an eighth being singletons. Findings of the study overall: For expanded intratumoral alpha and beta TCRs, counts tracked tumor mutation counts.

The TCR comes from a female donor with early-stage non-small cell lung cancer. The source material was lung tumor tissue, sampled at surgery. This chain connects TRBV6-6 to TRBJ1-2; 7 bases are shared with TRBD1. The CDR3 loop is CASSYGGQLYGYTF. CDR3 coding DNA: TGTGCCAGCAGTTACGGGGGACAGCTCTATGGCTACACCTTC.